These T cell receptor beta chains were read from a single sample in a study of shared T cell receptors in the human thymus. Sequenced by immunoSEQ multiplex PCR; TCRdb stores in-frame clones only, minus some. The table shows around 65,000 clones, with roughly 96% occurring only once. Sequenced: thymocytes. These receptors were collected from a human donor. CDR3s include the opening cysteine and the closing phenylalanine or tryptophan. The D gene is left open where the match is weak. Clone size is given for some rows only: seen once, a few or many times, or a class if the clone is expanded.

TRBV4-2	-	TRBJ2-7	-	CASSHLGLSGSTYEQYF	TGTGCCAGCAGCCATCTGGGCCTATCGGGGTCTACCTACGAGCAGTACTTC
TRBV4-1	-	TRBJ2-4	few	CASSQFPGQTKNIQYF	TGCGCCAGCAGCCAATTCCCGGGACAAACCAAAAACATTCAGTACTTC
TRBV4-2	TRBD1	TRBJ1-2	-	CASSIGTAYGYTF	TGTGCCAGCAGCATTGGGACAGCTTATGGCTACACCTTC
TRBV10-3	-	TRBJ1-6	-	CAIKRGTETSPLHF	TGTGCCATCAAGAGAGGGACCGAGACATCACCCCTCCACTTT
TRBV5-1	-	TRBJ2-5	-	CASSEKTSTALVETQYF	TGCGCCAGCAGCGAAAAAACTAGCACAGCTTTGGTAGAGACCCAGTACTTC
TRBV13	TRBD2	TRBJ2-2	-	CASSPRVAGEDTGELFF	TGTGCCAGCAGCCCGAGGGTAGCGGGGGAGGACACCGGGGAGCTGTTTTTT
TRBV5-5	TRBD2	TRBJ2-7	-	CASSFLTLAGSYEQYF	TGTGCCAGCAGCTTCTTAACACTAGCGGGCTCCTACGAGCAGTACTTC
TRBV29-1	TRBD1	TRBJ1-1	-	CSVGGVKDRPVDTEAFF	TGCAGCGTGGGTGGGGTTAAGGACAGGCCGGTGGACACTGAAGCTTTCTTT
TRBV7-9	-	TRBJ1-5	-	CASSLAGSNQPQHF	TGTGCCAGCAGCCTCGCGGGAAGCAATCAGCCCCAGCATTTT
TRBV5-1	TRBD1	TRBJ2-1	-	CASSFNRGTTYNEQFF	TGCGCCAGCAGCTTTAACAGGGGTACAACCTACAATGAGCAGTTCTTC
TRBV11-1	TRBD2	TRBJ2-1	-	CASKVGGSYNEQFF	TGTGCCAGCAAGGTGGGAGGGAGCTACAATGAGCAGTTCTTC
TRBV5-4	-	TRBJ2-5	-	CASSLRVGQGGETQYF	TGTGCCAGCAGCTTGAGGGTGGGGCAGGGTGGAGAGACCCAGTACTTC
TRBV7-6	TRBD2	TRBJ2-5	once	CASSCGLEETQYF	TGTGCCAGCAGCTGCGGACTAGAAGAGACCCAGTACTTC
TRBV28	TRBD1	TRBJ1-5	-	CASSPRPTGVENQPQHF	TGTGCCAGCAGCCCCCGACCCACAGGGGTCGAGAATCAGCCCCAGCATTTT
TRBV7-2	TRBD2	TRBJ2-1	-	CASSLGGGGAREQFF	TGTGCCAGCAGCTTAGGTGGCGGGGGGGCACGGGAGCAGTTCTTC
TRBV19	TRBD2	TRBJ2-2	once	CASSMAFSGVANTGELFF	TGTGCCAGTAGTATGGCATTTAGCGGGGTGGCGAACACCGGGGAGCTGTTTTTT
TRBV7-9	-	TRBJ1-1	-	CASSLEGGNTEAFF	TGTGCCAGCAGCTTAGAGGGGGGCAACACTGAAGCTTTCTTT
TRBV6-1	TRBD1	TRBJ1-1	once	CASSEIPGQGTEAFF	TGTGCCAGCAGTGAAATCCCGGGACAGGGCACTGAAGCTTTCTTT
TRBV9	-	TRBJ2-2	-	CASSREGRRGMNTGELFF	TGTGCCAGCAGCCGGGAAGGGCGACGGGGAATGAACACCGGGGAGCTGTTTTTT
TRBV7-2	-	TRBJ2-1	-	CASSLFRDSPLNEQFF	TGTGCCAGCAGCTTATTCCGGGACTCCCCCCTCAATGAGCAGTTCTTC
TRBV5-1	TRBD1	TRBJ1-2	-	CASRYYRDREAYGYTF	TGCGCCAGCAGGTATTACCGGGACAGGGAGGCCTATGGCTACACCTTC
TRBV10-3	-	TRBJ2-1	-	CAISESRREGSYNEQFF	TGTGCCATCAGTGAGTCCCGCAGGGAAGGCTCCTACAATGAGCAGTTCTTC
TRBV5-4	-	TRBJ1-1	once	CASSLAQGRNTEAFF	TGTGCCAGCAGCTTGGCCCAGGGGCGAAACACTGAAGCTTTCTTT
TRBV2	TRBD1	TRBJ2-2	-	CASTRTGGTNTGELFF	TGTGCCAGCACGAGGACAGGGGGGACGAACACCGGGGAGCTGTTTTTT
TRBV4-1	-	TRBJ1-4	-	CASSQGEPSLRPSNEKLFF	TGCGCCAGCAGCCAAGGGGAGCCATCGCTGAGACCGTCTAATGAAAAACTGTTTTTT
TRBV27	-	TRBJ2-3	-	CASSHQGPRDLSSSTDTQYF	TGTGCCAGCAGCCACCAGGGGCCCAGGGATCTCTCCTCTAGCACAGATACGCAGTATTTT
TRBV7-9	-	TRBJ2-5	-	CASSLSCLGETQYF	TGTGCCAGCAGCTTATCATGTCTGGGGGAGACCCAGTACTTC
TRBV4-2	TRBD2	TRBJ2-1	-	CASSQDRWTSGGADEQFF	TGTGCCAGCAGCCAAGATCGTTGGACTAGCGGGGGGGCCGATGAGCAGTTCTTC
TRBV27	-	TRBJ2-5	-	CASSTVGGETQYF	TGTGCCAGCAGCACGGTTGGGGGAGAGACCCAGTACTTC
TRBV4-3	-	TRBJ1-3	-	CASSQDEAGGNTIYF	TGCGCCAGCAGCCAAGACGAGGCAGGAGGAAACACCATATATTTT
TRBV14	-	TRBJ2-7	-	CASSQGRLPTYEQYF	TGTGCCAGCAGCCAAGGGAGACTTCCCACCTACGAGCAGTACTTC
TRBV29-1	-	TRBJ1-1	-	CSVEDTREGIDTEAFF	TGCAGCGTTGAAGATACGAGGGAGGGGATAGACACTGAAGCTTTCTTT
TRBV6-5	-	TRBJ2-1	-	CASRSTTLEPQFF	TGTGCCAGCAGATCAACCACGCTAGAACCCCAGTTCTTC
TRBV7-9	TRBD1	TRBJ2-3	-	CASSTRGLGRDTQYF	TGTGCCAGCAGCACAAGGGGGCTGGGCAGGGATACGCAGTATTTT
TRBV7-2	-	TRBJ1-6	-	CASSLDSSGTPNSALHF	TGTGCCAGCAGCTTAGACTCGTCCGGGACGCCTAATTCAGCCCTCCACTTT
TRBV5-8	-	TRBJ1-4	-	CASSGPGLWGREKLFF	TGTGCCAGCAGCGGGCCAGGTCTCTGGGGTCGTGAAAAACTGTTTTTT
TRBV9	TRBD1	TRBJ2-2	-	CASSGRDRGRIGELFF	TGTGCCAGCAGCGGAAGGGACAGGGGGCGCATCGGGGAGCTGTTTTTT
TRBV19	-	TRBJ1-5	-	CASSLQGYSNQPQHF	TGTGCCAGTAGTTTACAGGGTTATAGCAATCAGCCCCAGCATTTT
TRBV19	-	TRBJ2-7	-	CASSLGLTSYEQYF	TGTGCCAGTAGTCTGGGACTTACCTCCTACGAGCAGTACTTC
TRBV27	TRBD2	TRBJ2-1	-	CASSSLGLALIYNEQFF	TGTGCCAGCAGTTCGCTGGGACTAGCCTTGATATACAATGAGCAGTTCTTC
TRBV7-2	-	TRBJ1-6	once	CASSLGAGNQFNSPLHF	TGTGCCAGCAGCTTAGGGGCAGGGAACCAATTCAATTCACCCCTCCACTTT
TRBV27	TRBD2	TRBJ2-1	-	CASSLSWTSGGLLSSYNEQFF	TGTGCCAGCAGTTTATCGTGGACTAGCGGGGGACTACTGAGCTCCTACAATGAGCAGTTCTTC
TRBV9	-	TRBJ1-1	-	CASSPWGGSAPEAFF	TGTGCCAGCAGCCCTTGGGGGGGGTCGGCGCCTGAAGCTTTCTTT
TRBV2	-	TRBJ1-2	-	CASSESRVNYGYTF	TGTGCCAGCAGTGAATCGAGGGTAAACTATGGCTACACCTTC
TRBV5-1	-	TRBJ1-2	-	CASSSRTTGYTF	TGCGCCAGCAGCTCCAGGACAACGGGCTACACCTTC
TRBV7-2	-	TRBJ1-2	-	CASSLELSGQGINYGYTF	TGTGCCAGCAGCTTAGAATTAAGTGGGCAGGGGATTAACTATGGCTACACCTTC
TRBV9	-	TRBJ1-2	-	CASSPKGREVYGYTF	TGTGCCAGCAGCCCGAAGGGCAGGGAGGTGTATGGCTACACCTTC
TRBV19	-	TRBJ2-7	-	CASSMRDSYEQYF	TGTGCCAGTAGTATGCGGGACTCCTACGAGCAGTACTTC
TRBV7-9	-	TRBJ2-3	-	CASSNQGSKDTQYF	TGTGCCAGCAGTAACCAGGGCTCGAAAGATACGCAGTATTTT